A selection of T cell receptor beta chains follows, all from one sample in a study of cytomegalovirus exposure and HLA in healthy donors. The repertoire was sequenced with immunoSEQ multiplex PCR; TCRdb's copy has only in-frame clones and lacks some. Here the sample table reports 130,000 to 150,000 clones. Input material: PBMCs. Every receptor here comes from a male donor in good health and CMV-seronegative. The CDR3 runs from the conserved cysteine through the conserved F or W. The D gene is left open where the match is weak.

v_gene	d_gene	j_gene	CDR3nt	CDR3aa
TRBV27	TRBD2	TRBJ2-1	TGTGCCAGCAGCCAAAGGCCTAGCGGGGATTACAATGAGCAGTTCTTC	CASSQRPSGDYNEQFF
TRBV7-9	-	TRBJ2-1	TGTGCCAGCAGCCCACCCCAGGGTTTCAATGAGCAGTTCTTC	CASSPPQGFNEQFF
TRBV9	-	TRBJ1-1	TGTGCCAGCAGCGTAGGGGAGACTGAAGCTTTCTTT	CASSVGETEAFF
TRBV7-7	-	TRBJ2-7	TGTGCTAGCAGCTCAGGGATCGGATACGAGCAGTACTTC	CASSSGIGYEQYF
TRBV5-6	-	TRBJ1-2	TGTGCCAGCAGCCCAGGACAGAATTCCTACCACGGTGGCTACACCTTC	CASSPGQNSYHGGYTF
TRBV11-2	TRBD1	TRBJ1-5	TGTGCCAGCAGCTTAGGGACAGGCCAGCCCCAGCATTTT	CASSLGTGQPQHF
TRBV6-1	-	TRBJ1-1	TGTGCCAGCTCAGACACTGAAGCTTTCTTT	CASSDTEAFF
TRBV6-4	-	TRBJ1-6	TGTGCCAGCAGTGTGTCAGCGGAGAATTCACCCCTCCACTTT	CASSVSAENSPLHF
TRBV5-1	-	TRBJ2-6	TGCGCCAGCAGCTCCCTTCCGGGCGGGACAGCCCTCTCTGGGGCCAACGTCCTGACTTTC	CASSSLPGGTALSGANVLTF
TRBV6-5	TRBD2	TRBJ2-2	TGTGCCAGCAGTTATAGGACTAGCGCAAATACCGGGGAGCTGTTTTTT	CASSYRTSANTGELFF
TRBV6-5	TRBD1	TRBJ1-1	TGTGCCAGCAGTTCTCCCCACACAGGGGGAAACACTGAAGCTTTCTTT	CASSSPHTGGNTEAFF
TRBV30	-	TRBJ2-2	TGTGCCTGGAGTGGTCTCACCGGGGAGCTGTTTTTT	CAWSGLTGELFF
TRBV19	-	TRBJ2-7	TGTGCCAGTAGTACCCTGACGGGCTACGAGCAGTACTTC	CASSTLTGYEQYF
TRBV5-1	-	TRBJ2-5	TGCGCCAGCAGTTTCGCCTCGGACAGAACCGATCAAGAGACCCAGTACTTC	CASSFASDRTDQETQYF
TRBV18	-	TRBJ1-3	TGTGCCAGCTCTACAGACTCTGGAAACACCATATATTTT	CASSTDSGNTIYF
TRBV7-8	-	TRBJ1-5	TGTGCCAGCAGCTCTAACAGGGTCCAGCCCCAGCATTTT	CASSSNRVQPQHF
TRBV6-5	-	TRBJ2-1	TGTGCCAGCAGTTACGGGGAGAGCTCCTACAATGAGCAGTTCTTC	CASSYGESSYNEQFF